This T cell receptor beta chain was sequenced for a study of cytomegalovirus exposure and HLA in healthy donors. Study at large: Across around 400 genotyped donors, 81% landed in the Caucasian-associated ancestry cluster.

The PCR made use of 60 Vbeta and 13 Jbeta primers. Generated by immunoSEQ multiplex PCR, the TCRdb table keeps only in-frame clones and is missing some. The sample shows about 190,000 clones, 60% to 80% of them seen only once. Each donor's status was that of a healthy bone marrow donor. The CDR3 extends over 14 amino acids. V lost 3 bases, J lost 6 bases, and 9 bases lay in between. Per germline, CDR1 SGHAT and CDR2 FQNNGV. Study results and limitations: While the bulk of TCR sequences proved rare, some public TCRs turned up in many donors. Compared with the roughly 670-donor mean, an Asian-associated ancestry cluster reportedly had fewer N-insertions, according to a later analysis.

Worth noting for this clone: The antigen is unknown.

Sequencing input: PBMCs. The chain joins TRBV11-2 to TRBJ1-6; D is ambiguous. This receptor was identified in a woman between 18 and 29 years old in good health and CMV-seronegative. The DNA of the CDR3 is TGTGCCAGCAGCTTCGAGTTCCTTAATTCACCCCTCCACTTT. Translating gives CASSFEFLNSPLHF.